This paragraph reports one T cell receptor (beta chain). No antigen is known for it. TCRdb fed the 5' RACE reads into MiXCR, producing one record per CDR3 protein. The sample has about 290,000 distinct CDR3 sequences; more than 15% are singletons. Unmatched junction bases numbered 13, after V lost 4 bases and J lost 4 bases. Looked up from germline, CDR1 is MGHRA and CDR2 is YSYEKL. The CDR3 spans 17 residues. This sample was included in a study of T-cell memory formation after mild COVID-19. About the research overall: TCR clusters were mostly confined to one donor each.

Overall study findings and caveats: Whether second-wave clones peaking at day 37 were SARS-CoV-2 specific went unconfirmed. A second wave expanding day 15 to 37 was CD4+-biased; contracting clones were balanced.

The sequencing sample was made of PBMCs or a T cell subset sorted from them (not recorded which). The receptor comes from a man younger than 35 who had mild COVID-19 (a few samples of this study predate the infection). Cell type and time point are not known. The gene calls are TRBV4-1 and TRBJ2-1, with 7 positions matching TRBD2. CDR3 sequence reads: CASSRRGVPRGYNEQFF. CDR3 DNA sequence: TGCGCCAGCAGCCGCCGGGGGGTTCCAAGGGGATACAATGAGCAGTTCTTC.